This T cell receptor (beta chain) stems from a study of beta chain features in type 1 diabetes. Study at large: Analysis included more than 90 million sorted cells drawn from all samples.

Study-level findings and limits: Any role of HLA type in TCRB rearrangement remained unresolved here.

Reverse transcription of all isolated RNA meant that expressed TCRB transcripts were sequenced. Sequencing used immunoSEQ multiplex PCR; TCRdb keeps in-frame clones, though not all of them. The data hold about half a million clones, with approximately 30% observed a single time. For this clone: Antigen: not known.

J lost 6 bases, V lost 6 bases, and 7 bases had no gene match. Looked up from germline, CDR1 is SNHLY and CDR2 is FYNNEI. The CDR3 is 13 residues long. Every single donor gave one heparinised blood draw, and these averaged roughly 100 mL. All sorted populations exceeded 95% purity. The V and J genes are TRBV2 and TRBJ1-1; 7 nucleotides line up with TRBD1. This clonotype originated in a man in his late teens or twenties in good health. The sequenced sample was naive CD4+ T cells from blood. In nucleotides, the CDR3 is TGTGCCAGCAGACTAGGAGGGGGCTCTGAAGCTTTCTTT. Amino acids: CASRLGGGSEAFF.